The 25 T cell receptor beta chains listed next were all sequenced from one sample in a study of early T cells in non-severe SARS-CoV-2 infection. Each CDR3 protein is one row after TCRdb ran MiXCR on the 5' RACE reads. There are 64,000 or so distinct CDR3 sequences in the sample; around 12% occur only once, and roughly 4.2% lies in the top ten. Sequencing used whole blood. The receptors shown here come from an adult who was a healthcare worker with PCR-confirmed SARS-CoV-2 infection or an uninfected control (not recorded which).

This chain uses TRBV7-2 with TRBJ1-1, with 7 bases matching TRBD1. CDR1 and CDR2 from the germline V gene are SGHTA and FQGNSA. V was pared by 5 bases and J by 0 bases, with 6 bases of the junction left unmatched. The CDR3 contains 15 residues. The chain's CDR3 is CASSPRQGMNTEAFF. The CDR3, as DNA: TGTGCCAGCAGCCCCCGACAGGGAATGAACACTGAAGCTTTCTTT.

This clonotype was counted ten times or more. V usage is TRBV7-6 and J usage is TRBJ2-6, with D uncertain. This CDR3 has 15 residues. V was trimmed by 3 bases and J by 0 bases, leaving 6 bases between them. Germline V gene sequence: CDR1 SGHVS, CDR2 FNYEAQ. CDR3 region: CASSLDRSGANVLTF. The CDR3 coding sequence is TGTGCCAGCAGCTTGGATCGCTCTGGGGCCAACGTCCTGACTTTC.

In its sample, this clonotype was seen a few times. J is TRBJ2-3 and V is TRBV29-1; D is ambiguous. Germline V gene lookup returns CDR1 SQVTM and CDR2 ANQGSEA. The CDR3 covers 12 residues. V was pared by 1 base and J by 7 bases, with 9 bases between. CDR3 sequence reads: CSVEGLSYTQYF. For the CDR3, the DNA is TGCAGCGTTGAAGGCCTATCCTATACGCAGTATTTT.

The chain is built from TRBV7-3 and TRBJ2-2; TRBD1 might be the D (5 bases). The CDR3 loop spans 14 amino acids. The germline gives CDR1 SGHTA, CDR2 FQGTGA. V was cut by 6 bases and J by 1 base, with 9 bases left in between. Here the CDR3 DNA reads TGTGCCAGCAGGCAGGGAATGAACACCGGGGAGCTGTTTTTT. Residues: CASRQGMNTGELFF.

This clonotype was detected ten times or more. The chain is built from TRBV7-6 and TRBJ2-2; D gene unclear. Germline loops: CDR1 SGHVS, CDR2 FNYEAQ. Trimming stripped 3 bases from V and 0 bases from J, with 5 bases between. CDR3 size: 14 residues. CDR3 sequence (DNA): TGTGCCAGCAGCTTTCTTACGAACACCGGGGAGCTGTTTTTT. This sequence encodes CASSFLTNTGELFF.

The CDR3 sequence: CSARDQGVWNEKLFF. The CDR3 DNA reads as TGCAGTGCTAGAGATCAGGGAGTCTGGAATGAAAAACTGTTTTTT. The J gene is TRBJ1-4, the V gene TRBV20-1, with TRBD1 as a possible D gene (5 bases). Trimming removed 0 bases at V and 5 bases at J, with 13 bases between. CDR1 and CDR2 (germline): DFQATT, SNEGSKA (reference sequence). The CDR3 consists of 15 residues.

V is TRBV11-2 and J is TRBJ2-2; no clear D gene. This CDR3 comprises 14 residues. Germline CDR1 and CDR2: SGHAT and FQNNGV. The V and J ends lost 2 bases and 5 bases respectively, with 9 bases between them. For the CDR3, the DNA is TGTGCCAGCAGCTTAAGGGTCGAAACCGGGGAGCTGTTTTTT. As protein: CASSLRVETGELFF.

This clonotype was counted between two and nine times. The chain couples TRBV20-1 to TRBJ1-2, with D perhaps TRBD1 (6 bases). The CDR3 spans 13 residues. Germline V gene sequence: CDR1 DFQATT, CDR2 SNEGSKA (reference sequence). Trimming pared 2 bases from V and 3 bases from J, leaving 10 bases between. This CDR3 is CSARPRTDYGYTF. CDR3 bases: TGCAGTGCTAGACCGCGGACAGACTATGGCTACACCTTC.

This clonotype came up a few times. The gene calls are TRBV24-1 and TRBJ2-3, with 7 nucleotides matching TRBD1. The CDR3 totals 13 residues. V trimming: 10 bases; J trimming: 0 bases; junction bases outside the gene matches: 3. CDR1 KGHDR and CDR2 SFDVKD come from the germline V gene. In DNA form, the CDR3 reads TGTGCCACGTCGGGACAGAGCACAGATACGCAGTATTTT. Its protein is CATSGQSTDTQYF.

This chain links TRBV29-1 with TRBJ2-2; D may be TRBD1 (6 bases). With 6 bases removed from V and 5 bases from J, the gap between germline ends came to 13 bases. This CDR3 is 13 amino acids long. Germline CDR1 and CDR2: SQVTM and ANQGSEA. CDR3 nucleotides: TGCAGCGTAGTGGACAGCCAAACCGGGGAGCTGTTTTTT. It specifies CSVVDSQTGELFF.

This chain joins TRBV7-9 and TRBJ2-7, with 8 bases that match TRBD1. Germline loops: CDR1 SEHNR, CDR2 FQNEAQ (reference sequence). V lost 4 bases and J lost 3; bases outside the gene matches: 5. CDR3 length: 14 amino acids. This CDR3 reads CASSSRDRYYEQYF. The CDR3 DNA reads as TGTGCCAGCAGCTCACGGGACAGGTACTACGAGCAGTACTTC. The whole variable domain, filled in from reference TRBV7-9 and TRBJ2-7, reads DTGVSQNPRHKITKRGQNVTFRCDPISEHNRLYWYRQTLGQGPEFLTYFQNEAQLEKSRLLSDRFSAERPKGSFSTLEIQRTEQGDSAMYLCASSSRDRYYEQYFGPGTRLTVT.

This clonotype was observed a few times. The rearrangement uses TRBV12-3 or TRBV12-4 and TRBJ2-1, with a weak D call TRBD1 (6 bases). The CDR3 runs 16 residues. V lost 1 base and J 4 bases, leaving 14 bases between the germline ends. CDR3 DNA sequence: TGTGCCAGCAGTTTAGGGATAGGGACAACTTACAATGAGCAGTTCTTC. This gives the protein CASSLGIGTTYNEQFF.

This clonotype was observed at least ten times. The rearrangement links TRBV7-3 to TRBJ2-7, with TRBD2 matching 7 bases. This CDR3 comprises 13 residues. V shed 4 bases, J shed 6 bases, and the junction held 6 bases outside the gene matches. CDR1 is SGHTA and CDR2 is FQGTGA in the germline V gene. The CDR3 here is CASSSAVAGEQYF. CDR3 nucleotide sequence: TGTGCCAGCAGCTCTGCGGTAGCGGGCGAGCAGTACTTC.

The table lists this clonotype with a few counts. V is TRBV29-1 and J is TRBJ2-5; no definite D call. The CDR3 is 14 residues long. V lost 7 bases, J lost 0 bases, and 15 bases lay in between. Germline CDR1 is SQVTM and CDR2 is ANQGSEA. CDR3 in DNA: TGCAGCGCCGACGGGCTATCGTACCAAGAGACCCAGTACTTC. Its protein is CSADGLSYQETQYF.

Concerning this clonotype: Just one base apart from a much larger clone, this may be a read error. This chain uses TRBV12-3 or TRBV12-4 with TRBJ2-1; D possibly corresponds to TRBD2 (7 bases). The CDR3 spans 16 residues. The V end lost 6 bases, the J end lost 0 bases, and 15 bases lay between the germline ends. CDR3 protein: CASSQTAGASYNEQFF. The CDR3 bases are TGTGCCAGCAGCCAGACGGCGGGGGCCTCCTACAATGAGCAGTTCTTC.

A few counts support this clonotype. V is TRBV20-1 and J is TRBJ1-3, with D unclear. CDR1 is DFQATT, CDR2 SNEGSKA, per germline (reference sequence). Trimming cost V 1 base and J 0 bases, with 7 bases left between them. There are 14 residues in the CDR3. The CDR3 sequence is CSARVPRSGNTIYF. DNA of the CDR3: TGCAGTGCTAGAGTACCGCGCTCTGGAAACACCATATATTTT.

This clonotype appeared a few times. The chain combines TRBV7-6 with TRBJ2-3, with a weak D call TRBD1 (6 bases). V was pared by 3 bases and J by 2 bases, with 9 bases between. This CDR3 is built from 14 residues. CDR1 and CDR2 (germline): SGHVS, FNYEAQ. CDR3: CASSFRDITDTQYF. CDR3 sequence (DNA): TGTGCCAGCAGCTTTAGGGACATCACAGATACGCAGTATTTT.

The rearrangement uses TRBV5-4 and TRBJ2-1; D unresolved. The CDR3 consists of 14 residues. Germline values: CDR1 SGHNT, CDR2 YYREEE (reference sequence). Trimming took off 4 bases at V and 4 bases at J, with 12 bases between the two ends. CDR3: CASSGGRVYNEQFF. CDR3 nucleotides: TGTGCCAGCAGCGGCGGACGGGTTTACAATGAGCAGTTCTTC. Variable domain in full (rest from reference TRBV5-4 and TRBJ2-1): ETGVTQSPTHLIKTRGQQVTLRCSSQSGHNTVSWYQQALGQGPQFIFQYYREEENGRGNFPPRFSGLQFPNYSSELNVNALELDDSALYLCASSGGRVYNEQFFGPGTRLTVL.

This clonotype was observed a handful of times. The genes are TRBV5-1 and TRBJ2-1; TRBD2 might be the D (7 bases). CDR1 is SGHRS and CDR2 is YFSETQ in the germline V gene. The CDR3 has 15 amino acids. V lost 4 bases to trimming and J lost 0 bases, with 11 bases between them. The CDR3 DNA is TGCGCCAGCAGCCAGGCGGGGGCCTCCTACAATGAGCAGTTCTTC. Protein sequence: CASSQAGASYNEQFF.

The sample holds many counts of this clonotype. The chain carries TRBV10-2 and TRBJ2-1, with a weak D call TRBD2 (6 bases). This CDR3 has 18 amino acids. The germline V gene has CDR1 WSHSY and CDR2 SAAADI. Trimming took 10 bases from V and 7 from J, leaving 32 bases between them. Here the CDR3 DNA reads TGCGCCATCACTACAAACCCTCATGGGGCTAGCGTTCTGAATGAGCAGTTCTTC. Translation gives CAITTNPHGASVLNEQFF.

The genes are TRBV7-3 and TRBJ2-1; the D gene is possibly TRBD2 (5 bases). Germline V CDR1 and CDR2: SGHTA, FQGTGA. The CDR3 length is 13 residues. Trimming removed 2 bases at V and 8 bases at J, with 10 bases between. The DNA for the CDR3 is TGTGCCAGCAGCTTACTCGGGATCGATGAGCAGTTCTTC. This encodes CASSLLGIDEQFF.

In its sample, this clonotype was seen many times. V and J are TRBV5-1 and TRBJ1-2, with D uncertain. The CDR3 totals 13 residues. Germline-derived CDR1 and CDR2 are SGHRS and YFSETQ. V was trimmed by 1 base and J by 3 bases, leaving 7 bases between them. CDR3 bases: TGCGCCAGCAGCTTGAGGTCAGACTATGGCTACACCTTC. Encoded protein: CASSLRSDYGYTF. Full variable domain (outside the CDR3, taken from reference TRBV5-1 and TRBJ1-2): KAGVTQTPRYLIKTRGQQVTLSCSPISGHRSVSWYQQTPGQGLQFLFEYFSETQRNKGNFPGRFSGRQFSNSRSEMNVSTLELGDSALYLCASSLRSDYGYTFGSGTRLTVV.

The chain carries TRBV4-1 and TRBJ2-3; no clear D gene. The CDR3 covers 13 residues. With 1 base removed from V and 6 bases from J, the gap between germline ends came to 8 bases. The germline gives CDR1 MGHRA, CDR2 YSYEKL. The CDR3 loop is CASSQAVRDTQYF. CDR3 in DNA: TGCGCCAGCAGCCAAGCTGTCCGGGATACGCAGTATTTT.

This clonotype has ten or more counts. V is TRBV4-3 and J is TRBJ1-1, with unresolved D. Germline-derived CDR1 and CDR2 are LGHNA and YSLEER. The length of the CDR3 is 14 residues. Trimming shortened V by 5 bases and J by 5 bases, and 15 bases separated the two germline ends. CDR3 sequence reads: CASSGNRVGTEAFF. The CDR3 DNA reads as TGCGCCAGCAGCGGGAACAGAGTCGGTACTGAAGCTTTCTTT.

This chain uses TRBV20-1 with TRBJ1-1; D unclear. The CDR3 runs 13 residues. Trimming stripped 1 base from V and 2 bases from J, with 8 bases between. CDR1 DFQATT and CDR2 SNEGSKA come from the germline V gene (reference sequence). This CDR3 is CSARGSANTEAFF. Here the CDR3 DNA reads TGCAGTGCTAGAGGGTCAGCCAACACTGAAGCTTTCTTT.